The T cell receptor beta chain described here comes from a study of T-cell memory formation after mild COVID-19. From the 5' RACE reads, TCRdb called clonotypes with MiXCR, one entry per CDR3 protein. The profile covers about 180,000 distinct CDR3 sequences, with roughly 18% appearing a single time and about 4% taken by the ten largest. The V gene lost 2 bases and the J gene lost 6 bases, with 8 bases spanning the gap. This CDR3 spans 14 amino acids. Per germline, CDR1 MNHEY and CDR2 SVGEGT. This clonotype was seen a handful of times. The sequencing sample was made of PBMCs or a T cell subset sorted from them (not recorded which). The rearrangement uses TRBV6-2 or TRBV6-3 and TRBJ1-6; D gene ambiguous. This receptor was obtained from a man aged 18 to 30 who had mild COVID-19 (a few samples of this study predate the infection). Cell type and time point are not known. This chain's CDR3 is CASSYGNFNSPLHF. CDR3 nucleotides: TGTGCCAGCAGTTACGGGAATTTTAATTCACCCCTCCACTTT.